These 9 T cell receptor beta chains share one sample of origin, sequenced in a study of blood T cell repertoires in COVID-19. Assay used: immunoSEQ multiplex PCR; TCRdb lists only in-frame clones, some missing. The sample shows 130,000 or so clones, about 88% of them seen only once. The sequenced material came from peripheral blood. These receptors all come from a human donor in a cohort sampled during active COVID-19.

The rearrangement uses TRBV24-1 and TRBJ2-1, with 10 bases lining up with TRBD1. CDR3 size: 15 residues. CDR1 and CDR2 from the germline V gene are KGHDR and SFDVKD. J gave up 1 base and V 4 bases, and 0 bases lay outside the gene matches. CDR3 DNA: TGTGCCACCAGTGAGGGACAGGGGTCCTACAATGAGCAGTTCTTC. Its translation is CATSEGQGSYNEQFF.

There are a few counts of this clone. The identical CDR3 is also encoded by other nucleotide sequences in the sample. The V gene is TRBV9, the J gene TRBJ2-3, with TRBD2 matching 11 bases. This CDR3 contains 17 residues. V shed 0 bases, J shed 5 bases, and the junction held 8 bases outside the gene matches. Germline values: CDR1 SGDLS, CDR2 YYNGEE. CDR3 region: CASSVEGSGGAGDTQYF. DNA of the CDR3: TGTGCCAGCAGCGTAGAGGGTAGCGGGGGGGCTGGAGATACGCAGTATTTT.

J is TRBJ1-2 and V is TRBV18; 9 nucleotides line up with TRBD1. The length of the CDR3 is 16 residues. J was trimmed by 8 bases and V by 3 bases; bases with no gene match: 13. CDR1 KGHSH and CDR2 LQKENI come from the germline V gene. The CDR3 bases are TGTGCCAGCTCACCCCTCTCTCAGGACAGGGGCGTCGGCTACACCTTC. Amino acid sequence: CASSPLSQDRGVGYTF.

J is TRBJ2-5 and V is TRBV3-1 (or the pseudogene TRBV3-2); D is possibly TRBD2 (6 bases). CDR1 and CDR2 from the germline V gene are LGHDT and YNNKEL (reference sequence). V dropped 4 bases and J dropped 1 base, with 16 bases sitting between them. The CDR3 is made up of 16 amino acids. CDR3 nucleotides: TGTGCCAGCAGCCCCCAATCGGGAGCCCTCCAAGAGACCCAGTACTTC. It translates to CASSPQSGALQETQYF.

The V call is TRBV7-8, the J call TRBJ2-2; D might be TRBD1 (5 bases). Per germline, CDR1 SGHVS and CDR2 FQNEAQ. This CDR3 spans 14 amino acids. V was shortened by 2 bases and J by 3 bases, with 7 bases between the two germline ends. CDR3 in amino acids: CASSLPGYTGELFF. CDR3 nucleotide sequence: TGTGCCAGCAGCTTACCAGGGTACACCGGGGAGCTGTTTTTT.

This chain uses TRBV10-3 with TRBJ2-3; TRBD2 is a possible D gene (6 bases). Germline lookup yields CDR1 ENHRY and CDR2 SYGVKD. Deletions cut 7 bases from V and 1 base from J, with 12 bases between. The CDR3 has 14 residues. The CDR3 DNA follows: TGTGCCATCAAGACCGGGAGCGGCACAGATACGCAGTATTTT. This translates into CAIKTGSGTDTQYF.

The chain uses TRBV11-2 and TRBJ1-1; tentative D call: TRBD1 (6 bases). Trimming took off 5 bases at V and 0 bases at J, with 22 bases between the two ends. The CDR3 has 18 residues. Germline loops: CDR1 SGHAT, CDR2 FQNNGV. CDR3 sequence (DNA): TGTGCCAGCAGCACCTACAGGGTTGGATTAACCATGAACACTGAAGCTTTCTTT. Translated: CASSTYRVGLTMNTEAFF.

This chain joins TRBV5-1 and TRBJ2-1; TRBD2 might be the D (6 bases). The CDR3 is made up of 17 amino acids. Trimming removed 0 bases at V and 0 bases at J, with 13 bases between. CDR1 and CDR2 from the germline V gene are SGHRS and YFSETQ. As DNA, the CDR3 is TGCGCCAGCAGCTTGGGACGCCGGGGGAGCTCCTACAATGAGCAGTTCTTC. Encoded protein: CASSLGRRGSSYNEQFF.

This clone was found a few times. The chain has TRBV10-1 and TRBJ2-3; D is perhaps TRBD2 (5 bases). V lost 2 bases and J lost 6, with 15 bases in between. Per the germline V gene, CDR1 is WNHNN and CDR2 is SYGVQD (reference sequence). The CDR3 extends over 15 amino acids. Written as DNA, the CDR3 is TGCGCCAGCAGTGAGGGAGGTTCTCCCGGGGATACGCAGTATTTT. Residues: CASSEGGSPGDTQYF.